Shown below are 31 T cell receptor beta chains from a single sample sequenced in a study of early stage breast cancer tumors. Measured with immunoSEQ multiplex PCR; TCRdb has only the in-frame clones, and not every one. The data show about 29,000 clones, with 84% seen just once and less than 9.5% held by the top ten. Sample: blood. These receptors originate from a person aged 50-59 years with breast cancer.

The chain recombines TRBV11-1 with TRBJ2-7, with no clear D. The CDR3 is made up of 11 amino acids. The V end lost 2 bases, the J end lost 7 bases, and 6 bases lay between the germline ends. Germline CDR1 SGHAT, CDR2 FQDESV (reference sequence). The CDR3 reads CASSLKREQYF. The CDR3 DNA reads as TGTGCCAGCAGCTTAAAGAGGGAGCAGTACTTC.

This chain joins TRBV7-9 and TRBJ2-1; D is unresolved. The CDR3 sequence is 10 residues long. In germline, CDR1 is SEHNR, CDR2 FQNEAQ (reference sequence). The V and J ends lost 3 bases and 8 bases respectively, with 2 bases between them. Written as DNA, the CDR3 is TGTGCCAGCAGCTTTGATGAGCAGTTCTTC. Amino acid sequence: CASSFDEQFF.

The rearrangement uses TRBV11-2 and TRBJ2-5; tentatively, D is TRBD1 or TRBD2 (5 bases each). The germline gives CDR1 SGHAT, CDR2 FQNNGV. Trimming removed 7 bases at V and 2 bases at J, with 14 bases between. The CDR3 is made up of 14 amino acids. DNA for the CDR3: TGTGCCAGCACAGGAATGTGGGGGCAAGAGACCCAGTACTTC. As protein: CASTGMWGQETQYF.

The CDR3 coding sequence is TGTGCCAGCAGTTGGGACGGCCGTTCTGGGGCCAACGTCCTGACTTTC. Protein sequence: CASSWDGRSGANVLTF. This chain connects TRBV2 to TRBJ2-6, with D perhaps given as TRBD1 or TRBD2 (5 bases each). Germline assignment: CDR1 SNHLY and CDR2 FYNNEI. Trimming removed 5 bases at V and 1 base at J, with 12 bases between. The CDR3 length is 16 residues.

V is TRBV6-6 and J is TRBJ1-1; no reliable D call. Germline lookup yields CDR1 MNHNY and CDR2 SVGAGI (reference sequence). The CDR3 consists of 13 residues. Deletions cut 7 bases from V and 0 bases from J, with 9 bases between. CDR3 sequence (DNA): TGTGCCAGCAAAAGGAGCATGAACACTGAAGCTTTCTTT. Translating it yields CASKRSMNTEAFF.

This clone was observed a handful of times. The gene calls are TRBV4-2 and TRBJ1-1, with D possibly being TRBD1 (6 bases). Germline CDR1 reads LGHNA; CDR2 reads YNFKEQ. The V gene lost 1 base and the J gene lost 7 bases, with 10 bases spanning the gap. The CDR3 runs 13 residues. The CDR3 loop reads CASSQGGANEAFF. The DNA of the CDR3 is TGTGCCAGCAGCCAAGGGGGGGCAAATGAAGCTTTCTTT.

The chain employs TRBV27 and TRBJ2-1, with 11 bases aligning to TRBD2. CDR3 length: 14 residues. Germline CDR1 MNHEY, CDR2 SMNVEV (reference sequence). V shed 7 bases, J shed 8 bases, and the junction held 7 bases outside the gene matches. Here the CDR3 reads CASTASGGSDEQFF. CDR3 in DNA: TGTGCCAGCACCGCTAGCGGGGGGAGTGATGAGCAGTTCTTC.

The chain joins TRBV18 to TRBJ2-2; TRBD2 matches at 7 bases. CDR3 size: 19 residues. Looked up from germline, CDR1 is KGHSH and CDR2 is LQKENI. V trimming: 3 bases; J trimming: 1 base; junction bases outside the gene matches: 14. CDR3 in DNA: TGTGCCAGCTCACCCACAGTCCCTAGCGGCCCAAGGAACACCGGGGAGCTGTTTTTT. Protein: CASSPTVPSGPRNTGELFF.

DNA for the CDR3: TGTGCCAGCAGTCTTGACCCCTCGAAGTACAATGAGCAGTTCTTC. Translated: CASSLDPSKYNEQFF. The V call is TRBV28, the J call TRBJ2-1; D remains unclear. The CDR3 totals 15 residues. The germline CDR1 and CDR2 sequences are MDHEN and SYDVKM. The V end lost 5 bases, the J end lost 4 bases, and 15 bases lay between the germline ends.

The chain is built from TRBV27 and TRBJ1-1; D is ambiguous. V gave up 0 bases and J gave up 0 bases, with 14 bases separating them. CDR1 is MNHEY and CDR2 is SMNVEV in the germline V gene (reference sequence). This CDR3 contains 17 residues. CDR3 DNA: TGTGCCAGCAGTTTATCTAGGGCGCGGACGCTGAACACTGAAGCTTTCTTT. Translated, it gives CASSLSRARTLNTEAFF.

The gene calls are TRBV29-1 and TRBJ2-1; 9 bases agree with TRBD1. V gave up 6 bases and J gave up 3 bases; unmatched junction bases: 6. Germline CDR1 reads SQVTM; CDR2 reads ANQGSEA. The CDR3 is 14 amino acids. The CDR3 is CSVLDRGSYNEQFF. CDR3 nucleotides: TGCAGCGTCCTGGACAGGGGCAGCTACAATGAGCAGTTCTTC.

In its sample, this clone was seen a few times. The chain joins TRBV4-1 to TRBJ1-1; weak D call: TRBD1 (6 bases). CDR1 is MGHRA and CDR2 is YSYEKL in the germline V gene. V lost 5 bases to trimming and J lost 1 base, with 14 bases between them. The CDR3 length is 15 residues. CDR3 DNA: TGCGCCAGCAGCAGCCACAGGGAAGCGAACACTGAAGCTTTCTTT. Protein sequence: CASSSHREANTEAFF.

This chain links TRBV7-3 with TRBJ2-2, with no clear D. Germline CDR1 and CDR2: SGHTA and FQGTGA. This CDR3 comprises 13 residues. V was clipped by 5 bases and J by 1 base, with 5 bases between them. The CDR3 protein is CASSPRNTGELFF. The CDR3 DNA reads TGTGCCAGCAGCCCTAGGAACACCGGGGAGCTGTTTTTT.

J is TRBJ2-5 and V is TRBV30, with 9 bases matching TRBD2. Germline-derived CDR1 and CDR2 are GTSNPN and SVGIG (reference sequence). The J segment lost 4 bases and the V segment lost 3 bases, leaving 9 bases of the junction unmatched. There are 15 residues in the CDR3. Here the CDR3 reads CAWSATSGGGETQYF. Here the CDR3 DNA reads TGTGCCTGGAGCGCGACTAGCGGAGGGGGAGAGACCCAGTACTTC.

This chain connects TRBV11-3 to TRBJ2-1, with 8 positions matching TRBD2. In germline, CDR1 is SGHNT, CDR2 YENEEA. V gave up 6 bases and J gave up 6 bases; unmatched junction bases: 10. There are 15 residues in the CDR3. CDR3 amino acids: CASSPGLAGVNEQFF. The CDR3, as DNA: TGTGCCAGCAGTCCTGGACTAGCCGGAGTCAATGAGCAGTTCTTC.

The J gene is TRBJ1-3, the V gene TRBV10-1, with D possibly being TRBD1 (5 bases). V lost 10 bases, J lost 0 bases, and 7 bases lay in between. Per germline, CDR1 WNHNN and CDR2 SYGVQD (reference sequence). The CDR3 loop spans 12 amino acids. CDR3 region: CATGTSGNTIYF. Here the CDR3 DNA reads TGCGCCACCGGGACCTCTGGAAACACCATATATTTT.

The chain joins TRBV2 to TRBJ1-6; D ambiguous. This CDR3 comprises 13 residues. The ends were cut back, 2 bases at V and 5 bases at J, with 4 bases in the middle. CDR1 is SNHLY and CDR2 is FYNNEI in the germline V gene. The CDR3, as DNA: TGTGCCAGCAGTGAAAGAAATAATTCACCCCTCCACTTT. Translation: CASSERNNSPLHF.

The chain joins TRBV4-1 to TRBJ1-1; a weak D match, TRBD1 (6 bases). Germline V gene lookup returns CDR1 MGHRA and CDR2 YSYEKL. This CDR3 has 16 residues. V shed 0 bases and J shed 1 base, with 12 bases lying between them. The CDR3 DNA sequence: TGCGCCAGCAGCCAAGATTTATGGACAGCGAACACTGAAGCTTTCTTT. Amino acid sequence: CASSQDLWTANTEAFF.

The chain joins TRBV9 to TRBJ1-1; D not certain. The CDR3 totals 16 residues. V shed 0 bases and J shed 3 bases, with 15 bases lying between them. Germline-derived CDR1 and CDR2 are SGDLS and YYNGEE. DNA for the CDR3: TGTGCCAGCAGCGTAGGGGAATCACCGAAGGACACTGAAGCTTTCTTT. This sequence encodes CASSVGESPKDTEAFF.

The CDR3 protein is CASSLGPRGEAFF. The CDR3 coding sequence is TGTGCCAGCAGCCTTGGGCCTCGGGGTGAAGCTTTCTTT. The chain joins TRBV7-9 to TRBJ1-1; no clear D gene. V lost 5 bases and J 7 bases, leaving 14 bases between the germline ends. The CDR3 is 13 amino acids. Per germline, CDR1 SEHNR and CDR2 FQNEAQ (reference sequence).

The chain employs TRBV19 and TRBJ1-5; D is perhaps TRBD1 (5 bases). The V end lost 7 bases, the J end lost 5 bases, and 21 bases lay between the germline ends. The CDR3 is 16 amino acids. CDR1 is LNHDA and CDR2 is SQIVND in the germline V gene (reference sequence). The CDR3: CASNLPGWLQDQPQHF. The CDR3 bases are TGTGCCAGTAACCTCCCCGGGTGGTTACAGGATCAGCCCCAGCATTTT.

The J gene is TRBJ2-7, the V gene TRBV2, with 9 positions matching TRBD1. V shed 7 bases and J 7 bases; nucleotides not matched to a gene: 11. The CDR3 loop spans 14 amino acids. Looked up from germline, CDR1 is SNHLY and CDR2 is FYNNEI. CDR3 DNA: TGTGCCAGCACACGGGACAGGGAAGATGGGGAGCAGTACTTC. Its translation is CASTRDREDGEQYF.

Turning to this clone: A read error may account for a junction end that differs from germline. The genes are TRBV2 and TRBJ2-1, with D possibly matching TRBD2 (5 bases). The CDR3 spans 13 residues. Looked up from germline, CDR1 is SNHLY and CDR2 is FYNNEI. The CDR3 DNA follows: TGTGCCAGCAGAGAAGGACTCACCAATGAGCAGTTCTTC. This codes for CASREGLTNEQFF. The full variable domain, completed using reference TRBV2 and TRBJ2-1, is EPEVTQTPSHQVTQMGQEVILRCVPISNHLYFYWYRQILGQKVEFLVSFYNNEISEKSEIFDDQFSVERPDGSNFTLKIRSTKLEDSAMYFCASREGLTNEQFFGPGTRLTVL.

This clone was observed a handful of times. The rearrangement joins TRBV7-9 to TRBJ1-4, with D unclear. Trimming removed 1 base at V and 8 bases at J, with 11 bases between. The CDR3 runs to 14 residues. From germline, CDR1 is SEHNR and CDR2 FQNEAQ (reference sequence). CDR3 nucleotides: TGTGCCAGCAGCTTAGTTGGTACCGACGAAAAACTGTTTTTT. Translated, it gives CASSLVGTDEKLFF.

The chain is built from TRBV6-5 and TRBJ2-2; 8 nucleotides align to TRBD2. Germline loops: CDR1 MNHEY, CDR2 SVGAGI. V was clipped by 6 bases and J by 7 bases; unmatched bases: 10. The CDR3 loop spans 15 amino acids. The CDR3 loop is CASRPRGGQRGELFF. DNA for the CDR3: TGTGCCAGCAGGCCCCGGGGGGGCCAGCGCGGGGAGCTGTTTTTT.

The chain joins TRBV5-1 to TRBJ2-1, with D tentatively TRBD1 (5 bases). The CDR3 is made up of 15 amino acids. Deletions cut 0 bases from V and 1 base from J, with 8 bases between. Per the germline V gene, CDR1 is SGHRS and CDR2 is YFSETQ. CDR3 amino acids: CASSLVAGSYNEQFF. CDR3 DNA sequence: TGCGCCAGCAGCTTGGTTGCAGGGTCCTACAATGAGCAGTTCTTC.

This clone has more than one count but fewer than ten. This chain links TRBV2 with TRBJ2-5; no clear D gene. Germline V lookup: CDR1 SNHLY, CDR2 FYNNEI. The CDR3 is made up of 10 amino acids. The ends were cut back, 1 base at V and 6 bases at J, with 0 bases in the middle. This CDR3 reads CASSEETQYF. Written as DNA, the CDR3 is TGTGCCAGCAGTGAAGAGACCCAGTACTTC.

The V and J genes are TRBV28 and TRBJ1-5; possible D gene TRBD1, 5 bases. Germline CDR1 is MDHEN and CDR2 is SYDVKM. This CDR3 comprises 15 residues. V was trimmed by 5 bases and J by 1 base, leaving 12 bases between them. The DNA for the CDR3 is TGTGCCAGCAGTCTCGGGACGTGGAGCAATCAGCCCCAGCATTTT. It is translated as CASSLGTWSNQPQHF. The variable domain in full, completed from reference TRBV28 and TRBJ1-5, reads DVKVTQSSRYLVKRTGEKVFLECVQDMDHENMFWYRQDPGLGLRLIYFSYDVKMKEKGDIPEGYSVSREKKERFSLILESASTNQTSMYLCASSLGTWSNQPQHFGDGTRLSIL.

The chain couples TRBV7-6 to TRBJ2-3, with TRBD1 matching over 8 bases. The CDR3 has 14 amino acids. V lost 2 bases, J lost 4 bases, and 2 bases stayed unmatched. The germline gives CDR1 SGHVS, CDR2 FNYEAQ. CDR3 DNA sequence: TGTGCCAGCAGCTTATCAGGGGGCGCAGATACGCAGTATTTT. Protein: CASSLSGGADTQYF.

CDR3 bases: TGTGCCAGCAGCTTAGAGGCCCCAGATACGCAGTATTTT. Amino acids: CASSLEAPDTQYF. The chain joins TRBV7-3 to TRBJ2-3, with D uncertain. The germline gives CDR1 SGHTA, CDR2 FQGTGA. V lost 2 bases and J lost 4, with 7 bases in between. The CDR3 contains 13 residues.

The CDR3 sequence is CASSKLGAGVLGNEQFF. The CDR3 region has the DNA TGTGCCAGCAGCAAATTAGGGGCGGGAGTACTGGGGAATGAGCAGTTCTTC. V and J are TRBV7-2 and TRBJ2-1; TRBD2 matches 7 bases. Germline V gives CDR1 SGHTA, CDR2 FQGNSA. CDR3 length: 17 amino acids. Trimming at V came to 5 bases and at J to 7 bases, leaving 17 bases not matched to a gene.